This entry lists 18 T cell receptor beta chains sequenced from one sample in a study of CD8 T cells in Susac syndrome. cDNA came from approximately 0.5 to 1 ug RNA primed by random hexamers. TCRdb analysed the immunoSEQ multiplex PCR reads with MiXCR anew, one entry per CDR3 protein. Seen here are a few hundred thousand distinct CDR3 sequences, 95% observed once, and the top ten hold roughly 0.1%. The sample was CD4+ T cells from PBMCs. These receptors all come from a human donor with multiple sclerosis.

CDR3 sequence: CASSWTGGIEAFF. In DNA, the CDR3 is TGTGCCAGCAGCTGGACAGGGGGCATTGAAGCTTTCTTT. J is TRBJ1-1 and V is TRBV5-6; 11 nucleotides align to TRBD1. Losses at the gene ends were 3 bases for V and 7 bases for J; bases not matched to a gene: 2. Germline V gene lookup returns CDR1 SGHDT and CDR2 YYEEEE. There are 13 residues in the CDR3.

The chain links TRBV2 to TRBJ1-5, with a tentative D call TRBD1 (6 bases). Between the trimmed V and J ends, which lost 7 bases and 5 bases, there was a span of 18 bases. Germline V CDR1 and CDR2: SNHLY, FYNNEI. This CDR3 comprises 15 residues. CDR3: CASTPGGRRDQPQHF. The CDR3 DNA reads as TGTGCCAGCACCCCCGGGGGCAGGAGGGATCAGCCCCAGCATTTT.

The genes are TRBV29-1 and TRBJ2-7; D is unresolved. The germline CDR1 and CDR2 sequences are SQVTM and ANQGSEA. This CDR3 has 13 amino acids. The V end lost 7 bases, the J end lost 0 bases, and 13 bases lay between the germline ends. CDR3 sequence: CSAQSGSSYEQYF. In DNA, the CDR3 is TGCAGCGCCCAATCAGGTAGCTCCTACGAGCAGTACTTC.

The J gene is TRBJ1-2, the V gene TRBV12-3 or TRBV12-4; TRBD1 matches at 9 bases. CDR3 length: 14 amino acids. V lost 7 bases, J lost 8 bases, and 11 bases stayed unmatched. The DNA of the CDR3 is TGTGCCAGCATTCCCCGGGACAGGGTTGACGGCTACACCTTC. Translation gives CASIPRDRVDGYTF.

The gene calls are TRBV7-3 and TRBJ2-1; possibly TRBD2 for D (6 bases). V was clipped by 7 bases and J by 8 bases, with 15 bases between them. This CDR3 has 13 residues. Germline lookup yields CDR1 SGHTA and CDR2 FQGTGA. The CDR3 nucleotides read TGTGCCAGCACAGCGGACTATGGGGATGAGCAGTTCTTC. Its translation is CASTADYGDEQFF.

This chain connects TRBV2 to TRBJ2-1; 8 nucleotides match TRBD1. The V and J ends lost 7 bases and 7 bases, in that order; junction bases with no gene match: 12. The CDR3 sequence is 15 residues long. The germline V gene encodes CDR1 SNHLY and CDR2 FYNNEI. The CDR3 region has the DNA TGTGCCAGCATTTATACCGGGACAGGATCTAATGAGCAGTTCTTC. Protein sequence: CASIYTGTGSNEQFF.

This chain connects TRBV11-2 to TRBJ1-1; tentatively, D is TRBD1 (6 bases). The germline V gene encodes CDR1 SGHAT and CDR2 FQNNGV. The CDR3 runs to 15 residues. V lost 5 bases and J 4 bases, leaving 17 bases between the germline ends. The CDR3 is CASSLGTPRGTEAFF. CDR3 nucleotide sequence: TGTGCCAGCAGCCTAGGGACCCCCAGGGGCACTGAAGCTTTCTTT. Complete variable domain (other parts from reference TRBV11-2 and TRBJ1-1): EAGVAQSPRYKIIEKRQSVAFWCNPISGHATLYWYQQILGQGPKLLIQFQNNGVVDDSQLPKDRFSAERLKGVDSTLKIQPAKLEDSAVYLCASSLGTPRGTEAFFGQGTRLTVV.

The chain couples TRBV7-9 to TRBJ2-1; no reliable D call. Germline V gene data show CDR1 as SEHNR and CDR2 as FQNEAQ (reference sequence). V was cut by 5 bases and J by 3 bases, with 17 bases left in between. CDR3 length: 16 residues. The chain's CDR3 is CASSRYSGEVYNEQFF. Here the CDR3 DNA reads TGTGCCAGCAGCCGATATAGTGGTGAGGTCTACAATGAGCAGTTCTTC.

V is TRBV6-6 and J is TRBJ1-1, with a possible D match to TRBD1 (5 bases). Trimming took 4 bases from V and 4 from J, leaving 13 bases between them. The CDR3 consists of 14 residues. Germline V gene data show CDR1 as MNHNY and CDR2 as SVGAGI (reference sequence). The CDR3 region is CASSLFTGGTEAFF. The CDR3 DNA sequence: TGTGCCAGCAGTTTGTTTACAGGCGGCACTGAAGCTTTCTTT.

This sequence joins TRBV2 and TRBJ2-1; 12 nucleotides agree with TRBD2. Germline V lookup: CDR1 SNHLY, CDR2 FYNNEI. The CDR3 is 14 amino acids. Trimming removed 5 bases from V and 6 bases from J; junction bases left unmatched: 2. CDR3 residues: CASSLAGGGNEQFF. In DNA, the CDR3 is TGTGCCAGCAGTCTAGCGGGAGGGGGCAATGAGCAGTTCTTC.

This chain uses TRBV5-1 with TRBJ1-1; D not resolved. From germline, CDR1 is SGHRS and CDR2 YFSETQ. This CDR3 has 12 residues. V was trimmed by 0 bases and J by 5 bases, leaving 5 bases between them. The CDR3 sequence: CASSLGVTEAFF. In DNA form, the CDR3 reads TGCGCCAGCAGCTTGGGGGTAACTGAAGCTTTCTTT.

This chain uses TRBV19 with TRBJ2-5; D not resolved. V was cut by 3 bases and J by 5 bases, with 4 bases left in between. CDR1 and CDR2 from the germline V gene are LNHDA and SQIVND (reference sequence). The CDR3 has 11 amino acids. CDR3 residues: CASSILETQYF. Written as DNA, the CDR3 is TGTGCCAGTAGTATTCTTGAGACCCAGTACTTC.

The rearrangement joins TRBV29-1 to TRBJ2-7; 10 positions agree with TRBD2. Unmatched junction bases numbered 5, after V lost 6 bases and J lost 0 bases. The CDR3 loop spans 14 amino acids. Germline V gene sequence: CDR1 SQVTM, CDR2 ANQGSEA. CDR3 nucleotides: TGCAGCGTGGTGACTAGCGGGCACTCCTACGAGCAGTACTTC. This codes for CSVVTSGHSYEQYF.

The V and J genes are TRBV20-1 and TRBJ2-5; TRBD2 matches at 7 bases. Germline V gene lookup returns CDR1 DFQATT and CDR2 SNEGSKA (reference sequence). Trimming took 0 bases from V and 5 from J; bases not matched to a gene: 6. This CDR3 spans 14 amino acids. CDR3: CSARDHRRGETQYF. DNA for the CDR3: TGCAGTGCTAGAGATCACAGGCGGGGGGAGACCCAGTACTTC.

The V gene is TRBV12-3 or TRBV12-4, the J gene TRBJ2-3; D remains ambiguous. Trimming pared 2 bases from V and 1 base from J, leaving 10 bases between. CDR3 length: 15 amino acids. The CDR3 coding sequence is TGTGCCAGCAGTTTAAGGGTTGAGGGCACAGATACGCAGTATTTT. Protein: CASSLRVEGTDTQYF.

The V call is TRBV7-9, the J call TRBJ2-4, with D uncertain. The CDR3 runs 15 residues. The germline gives CDR1 SEHNR, CDR2 FQNEAQ (reference sequence). V was trimmed by 0 bases and J by 6 bases, leaving 12 bases between them. CDR3 residues: CASSLADGLGNIQYF. The CDR3 DNA reads TGTGCCAGCAGCTTAGCGGACGGGTTAGGAAACATTCAGTACTTC.

J is TRBJ2-1 and V is TRBV27; no definite D call. Germline V gives CDR1 MNHEY, CDR2 SMNVEV (reference sequence). The CDR3 spans 15 residues. V was shortened by 3 bases and J by 0 bases, with 9 bases between the two germline ends. The CDR3 DNA reads as TGTGCCAGCAGTTTTCAGGCGCTCTCCTACAATGAGCAGTTCTTC. Encoded protein: CASSFQALSYNEQFF.

The chain recombines TRBV15 with TRBJ1-1; D is unresolved. This CDR3 spans 15 amino acids. V lost 5 bases to trimming and J lost 0 bases, with 13 bases between them. Germline-derived CDR1 and CDR2 are LNHNV and YYDKDF (reference sequence). The CDR3 sequence is CATSPRFGMNTEAFF. CDR3 nucleotides: TGTGCCACCAGCCCGCGATTTGGGATGAACACTGAAGCTTTCTTT.